This T cell receptor (beta chain) stems from a study of OX40 agonist ivuxolimab in advanced cancers. Across the study: Participants could have had prior anti-PD-1, anti-PD-L1 or anti-CTLA-4 therapy, and around 40% had some. General study findings and limits: The 0.1-3.0 mg/kg partial responders had among the lowest clonal expansion.

Points on this clone: What it recognizes is unknown.

TCRdb keeps only in-frame clones here, not all; method: immunoSEQ multiplex PCR. Of about 8,000 clones listed, nearly 90% were seen once; the top ten hold approximately 4.8%. This CDR3 is built from 15 residues. Germline CDR1 is LGHNA and CDR2 is YNFKEQ. The V end was cut by 5 bases, the J end by 5 bases, with 16 bases between. The gene calls are TRBV4-2 and TRBJ1-5; tentatively, D is TRBD1 (5 bases). This TCR was sampled from an adult with an advanced solid tumor such as melanoma, head and neck, liver or kidney cancer. The input for sequencing was CD4+ or CD8+ T cells sorted from blood, taken in a trial of the OX40 agonist ivuxolimab. Written as DNA, the CDR3 is TGTGCCAGCAGCTGGGGGGGGAGCACCGATCAGCCCCAGCATTTT. This gives the protein CASSWGGSTDQPQHF.